The 21 T cell receptor beta chains given below trace back to one sample, sequenced in a study of T-cell reconstitution after alpha-beta-depleted transplantation in children. Unique molecular identifiers were built into the TCRbeta library. TCRdb redid the calling of the PCR reads with MiXCR, one entry per CDR3 protein. The sample has 300,000 to 350,000 distinct CDR3 sequences, roughly 21% seen once. Specimen: PBMCs, mostly from graft donor cells, collected 180 days after TCRalphabeta/CD19-depleted stem cell transplant. The source of these receptors is a male patient younger than 18 who had a stem cell transplant for acute lymphoblastic leukemia, so the T cells may come from the graft donor.

This clonotype appeared a few times. The V and J genes are TRBV19 and TRBJ1-5; D is possibly TRBD1 (6 bases). Deletions cut 6 bases from V and 6 bases from J, with 9 bases between. In germline, CDR1 is LNHDA, CDR2 SQIVND (reference sequence). The CDR3 runs to 12 residues. In DNA, the CDR3 is TGTGCCAGTAGCCTACAGGGTCAGCCCCAGCATTTT. Protein sequence: CASSLQGQPQHF.

This clonotype was counted between two and nine times. Here the CDR3 DNA reads TGCAGTGCTCTGGGACAGTCCTACGAGCAGTACTTC. As protein: CSALGQSYEQYF. The chain links TRBV20-1 to TRBJ2-7; 7 nucleotides line up with TRBD1. The CDR3 has 12 residues. CDR1 and CDR2 from the germline V gene are DFQATT and SNEGSKA (reference sequence). V lost 5 bases, J lost 1 base, and 2 bases stayed unmatched.

V is TRBV7-3 and J is TRBJ2-3, with 7 bases aligning to TRBD2. J gave up 1 base and V 2 bases, and 12 bases lay outside the gene matches. The CDR3 has 18 amino acids. Germline CDR1 SGHTA, CDR2 FQGTGA. The CDR3 loop reads CASSLLAGELPRTDTQYF. CDR3 coding DNA: TGTGCCAGCAGCTTACTCGCGGGAGAGTTACCCCGCACAGATACGCAGTATTTT.

The sample holds a few counts of this clonotype. J is TRBJ2-1 and V is TRBV6-5; tentatively, D is TRBD1 (5 bases). The CDR3 sequence is 15 residues long. CDR1 MNHEY and CDR2 SVGAGI come from the germline V gene. With 0 bases removed from V and 9 bases from J, the gap between germline ends came to 15 bases. CDR3 amino acids: CASSYSNRQTREQFF. The DNA of the CDR3 is TGTGCCAGCAGTTACTCGAATCGACAGACCCGTGAGCAGTTCTTC.

This rearrangement joins TRBV20-1 to TRBJ2-4; TRBD1 agrees at 7 bases. The J segment lost 6 bases and the V segment lost 3 bases, leaving 5 bases of the junction unmatched. The CDR3 runs to 13 residues. The germline gives CDR1 DFQATT, CDR2 SNEGSKA (reference sequence). CDR3 loop: CSARTGLGNIQYF. CDR3 DNA: TGCAGTGCTAGGACAGGGTTAGGAAACATTCAGTACTTC.

This clonotype was seen a few times. The chain is built from TRBV6-5 and TRBJ2-2; 7 bases agree with TRBD2. The CDR3 is 15 residues long. Unmatched junction bases numbered 4, after V lost 3 bases and J lost 3 bases. Germline V CDR1 and CDR2: MNHEY, SVGAGI. For the CDR3, the DNA is TGTGCCAGCAGTTATCTAGCGGCAGACACCGGGGAGCTGTTTTTT. The encoded protein is CASSYLAADTGELFF.

J is TRBJ2-7 and V is TRBV10-3; a weak D match, TRBD2 (6 bases). CDR1 and CDR2 (germline): ENHRY, SYGVKD. The CDR3 runs 16 residues. V shed 4 bases and J shed 2 bases, with 18 bases lying between them. The CDR3: CAISVLEGRLAYEQYF. The CDR3 DNA reads as TGTGCCATCAGTGTTCTGGAGGGCCGGCTTGCCTACGAGCAGTACTTC.

This clonotype was seen only a few times. The chain links TRBV20-1 to TRBJ2-3; TRBD2 matches 13 bases. From germline, CDR1 is DFQATT and CDR2 SNEGSKA (reference sequence). This CDR3 contains 15 residues. Trimming took 6 bases from V and 6 from J; bases not matched to a gene: 9. DNA for the CDR3: TGCAGTGCCCCTCCGGGACTAGCGGGACCCGATACGCAGTATTTT. Encoded protein: CSAPPGLAGPDTQYF.

The chain carries TRBV7-6 and TRBJ2-3, with D possibly matching TRBD2 (5 bases). There are 15 residues in the CDR3. The V gene's germline CDR1 is SGHVS and CDR2 FNYEAQ. V was shortened by 3 bases and J by 1 base, with 11 bases between the two germline ends. The chain's CDR3 is CASSFFPRGTDTQYF. The CDR3 DNA reads TGTGCCAGCAGCTTTTTCCCGAGGGGCACAGATACGCAGTATTTT.

The V call is TRBV11-3, the J call TRBJ2-2; TRBD2 agrees at 7 bases. In germline, CDR1 is SGHNT, CDR2 YENEEA. The CDR3 loop spans 13 amino acids. V shed 1 base and J 13 bases; nucleotides not matched to a gene: 6. In DNA form, the CDR3 reads TGTGCCAGCAGCTTAGGACCGGTAGCGGGGCTGTTTTTT. This translates into CASSLGPVAGLFF.

This clonotype was observed a few times. The gene calls are TRBV12-3 or TRBV12-4 and TRBJ2-2; 7 nucleotides match TRBD1. With 4 bases clipped from V and 4 bases from J, the junction kept 6 bases outside the gene matches. The CDR3 extends over 15 amino acids. CDR3 DNA sequence: TGTGCCAGCAGTTCAGACAGGGTGTTCACCGGGGAGCTGTTTTTT. Encoded protein: CASSSDRVFTGELFF.

The sample holds a few counts of this clonotype. The V call is TRBV6-5, the J call TRBJ1-1; D not resolved. Trimming removed 10 bases from V and 7 bases from J, with 13 bases in between. The germline CDR1 and CDR2 sequences are MNHEY and SVGAGI. CDR3 length: 11 residues. Here the CDR3 reads CATQEGDEAFF. CDR3 coding DNA: TGTGCCACCCAGGAGGGCGATGAAGCTTTCTTT.

The V call is TRBV3-1, the J call TRBJ2-4; possibly TRBD2 for D (6 bases). The CDR3 runs 16 residues. CDR1 is LGHDT and CDR2 is YNNKEL in the germline V gene (reference sequence). The ends were cut back, 11 bases at V and 4 bases at J, with 24 bases in the middle. The CDR3 is CACTQRVPWTKNIQYF. The CDR3, as DNA: TGTGCCTGCACCCAGCGGGTCCCCTGGACGAAAAACATTCAGTACTTC.

This clonotype has a handful of counts. Here the CDR3 reads CASSSGGGPGVTVTQYF. DNA of the CDR3: TGCGCCAGCAGCTCCGGGGGAGGGCCAGGGGTTACAGTAACCCAGTACTTC. The chain carries TRBV5-1 and TRBJ2-5; possible D gene TRBD2, 7 bases. The V end was cut by 3 bases, the J end by 8 bases, with 26 bases between. CDR1 is SGHRS and CDR2 is YFSETQ in the germline V gene. The CDR3 extends over 17 amino acids.

This chain joins TRBV20-1 and TRBJ2-1; 13 bases map to TRBD2. The CDR3 covers 13 residues. Per the germline V gene, CDR1 is DFQATT and CDR2 is SNEGSKA (reference sequence). The CDR3 nucleotides are TGCAGCCGGACTAGCGGGAGTAGTAATGAGCAGTTCTTC. It encodes CSRTSGSSNEQFF.

The chain uses TRBV7-9 and TRBJ2-7; 7 bases match TRBD2. CDR1 and CDR2 from the germline V gene are SEHNR and FQNEAQ (reference sequence). This CDR3 contains 16 residues. V trimming: 5 bases; J trimming: 2 bases; junction bases outside the gene matches: 12. The CDR3 reads CASSPWGGRRPYEQYF. In DNA, the CDR3 is TGTGCCAGCAGCCCGTGGGGGGGACGGAGGCCCTACGAGCAGTACTTC.

The genes are TRBV20-1 and TRBJ2-1, with 10 bases aligning to TRBD1. The junction had 16 bases not matched to a gene; V was cut back by 5 bases and J by 9 bases. Germline CDR1 is DFQATT and CDR2 is SNEGSKA (reference sequence). This CDR3 region has 16 residues. The CDR3 nucleotides are TGCAGTGCTCGACAGGGGGCAACAGACATACGGGGTGAGCAGTTCTTC. Protein sequence: CSARQGATDIRGEQFF.

This clonotype was detected many times. The CDR3: CASSLAGQGLTEAFF. CDR3 DNA sequence: TGCGCCAGCAGCTTGGCGGGACAGGGCCTCACTGAAGCTTTCTTT. V gene TRBV5-1 combines with J gene TRBJ1-1, with 9 bases fitting TRBD1. Trimming took 0 bases from V and 4 from J; bases not matched to a gene: 4. The germline V gene has CDR1 SGHRS and CDR2 YFSETQ. This CDR3 region has 15 residues. The variable domain in full, with the rest retrieved from reference TRBV5-1 and TRBJ1-1, is KAGVTQTPRYLIKTRGQQVTLSCSPISGHRSVSWYQQTPGQGLQFLFEYFSETQRNKGNFPGRFSGRQFSNSRSEMNVSTLELGDSALYLCASSLAGQGLTEAFFGQGTRLTVV.

J is TRBJ2-1 and V is TRBV12-3 or TRBV12-4; 9 bases are shared with TRBD1. The CDR3 consists of 15 residues. V gave up 5 bases and J gave up 8 bases; unmatched junction bases: 10. The CDR3 spells CASSIRQGVGDEQFF. The CDR3 DNA is TGTGCCAGCAGTATCAGACAGGGGGTTGGGGATGAGCAGTTCTTC.

This CDR3 is CASSRYPEQFF. The CDR3 nucleotides read TGTGCCAGCAGCCGATACCCTGAGCAGTTCTTC. The chain combines TRBV12-3 or TRBV12-4 with TRBJ2-1; D not resolved. The CDR3 length is 11 residues. V lost 6 bases and J 9 bases, leaving 9 bases between the germline ends.

This clonotype was detected only a few times. The chain carries TRBV6-6 and TRBJ2-1; 9 bases agree with TRBD2. V shed 2 bases, J shed 8 bases, and the junction held 1 base outside the gene matches. Germline V gene lookup returns CDR1 MNHNY and CDR2 SVGAGI (reference sequence). The CDR3 is 13 amino acids. CDR3 in DNA: TGTGCCAGCAGTTACGGACTAGCGCATGAGCAGTTCTTC. Translated: CASSYGLAHEQFF.